This T cell receptor beta chain is from a study of cytomegalovirus exposure and HLA in healthy donors. CDR1 SGDLS and CDR2 YYNGEE come from the germline V gene. V was clipped by 4 bases and J by 0 bases, with 13 bases between them. The CDR3 runs 15 residues. PCR amplification relied on 60 Vbeta primers (plus 13 Jbeta primers). Profiled with immunoSEQ multiplex PCR; TCRdb holds only in-frame clones, not every one. Among 200,000 to 250,000 clones listed, approximately 81% were seen once. Comments on this clone: No antigen is known for it.

Study outcomes and limitations: It was reported that the classifier diagnosed cytomegalovirus status with high specificity and sensitivity in both the original and validation cohorts.

Sequenced material: PBMCs. This sequence joins TRBV9 and TRBJ1-1, with a possible D match to TRBD1 (5 bases). This TCR was recovered from an older woman in good health and CMV-seropositive. The DNA of the CDR3 is TGTGCCAGCAGCTTATCGGGGGGGTTGAACACTGAAGCTTTCTTT. This codes for CASSLSGGLNTEAFF.